This T cell receptor beta chain was recorded in a study of sequential checkpoint blockade in melanoma. About the research overall: First-line arms were nivolumab then ipilimumab, or the reverse, randomized 1:1.

Trimming cost V 0 bases and J 8 bases, with 8 bases left between them. Germline values: CDR1 SGHRS, CDR2 YFSETQ. CDR3 length equals 12 residues. Treatment denoted: randomized to nivolumab then ipilimumab (arm A) or the reverse (arm B). Using immunoSEQ multiplex PCR, the repertoire was profiled, and TCRdb retains in-frame clones only, with some absent. In the table there are about 8,400 clones, roughly 90% of which are singletons. The clonotype originates from a human donor with melanoma. This chain uses TRBV5-1 with TRBJ1-2; D is unresolved. This specimen consisted of CD8+ T cells sorted from blood (inferred from file names), obtained from a patient given nivolumab and ipilimumab in sequence. The CDR3 sequence is CASSLDGEGYTF. For the CDR3, the DNA is TGCGCCAGCAGCTTGGACGGGGAAGGCTACACCTTC. Drawing the rest from reference TRBV5-1 and TRBJ1-2, the complete variable domain is KAGVTQTPRYLIKTRGQQVTLSCSPISGHRSVSWYQQTPGQGLQFLFEYFSETQRNKGNFPGRFSGRQFSNSRSEMNVSTLELGDSALYLCASSLDGEGYTFGSGTRLTVV.